The 4 T cell receptor beta chains below were found in one sample sequenced in a study of cytomegalovirus exposure and HLA in healthy donors. In the PCR, 60 Vbeta and 13 Jbeta primers were used. Libraries were prepared by immunoSEQ multiplex PCR; TCRdb keeps only in-frame clonotypes and omits some of them. The repertoire consists of about 98,000 clones, with around 80% occurring once and the leading ten covering approximately 8.4%. The source material was PBMCs. These TCRs come from a human donor in good health.

This clone is a singleton in its sample. V gene TRBV6-5 combines with J gene TRBJ2-1; the D gene is possibly TRBD1 (5 bases). V dropped 6 bases and J dropped 4 bases, with 10 bases sitting between them. The CDR3 has 13 amino acids. The germline V gene has CDR1 MNHEY and CDR2 SVGAGI. The CDR3 DNA reads as TGTGCCAGCAGGTTGACAGAATACAATGAGCAGTTCTTC. This codes for CASRLTEYNEQFF.

In the case of this clone: Other DNA sequences in this sample translate to the same CDR3. This sequence joins TRBV7-9 and TRBJ2-1; 8 bases agree with TRBD1. Per the germline V gene, CDR1 is SEHNR and CDR2 is FQNEAQ (reference sequence). This CDR3 has 14 residues. The ends lost 7 bases at V and 5 bases at J; junction bases unmatched: 7. The CDR3 coding sequence is TGTGCCAGCAAACCGGGACAGGTTAACAATGAGCAGTTCTTC. Residues: CASKPGQVNNEQFF. Supplemented by reference TRBV7-9 and TRBJ2-1, the full variable domain reads DTGVSQNPRHKITKRGQNVTFRCDPISEHNRLYWYRQTLGQGPEFLTYFQNEAQLEKSRLLSDRFSAERPKGSFSTLEIQRTEQGDSAMYLCASKPGQVNNEQFFGPGTRLTVL.

J is TRBJ2-2 and V is TRBV7-9; D is unclear. The CDR3 contains 14 residues. Trimming took off 5 bases at V and 7 bases at J, with 14 bases between the two ends. The germline gives CDR1 SEHNR, CDR2 FQNEAQ (reference sequence). Here the CDR3 DNA reads TGTGCCAGCAGCCCCGGCAGGATGATCGGGGAGCTGTTTTTT. The encoded protein is CASSPGRMIGELFF.

This clone was seen a single time. The V call is TRBV10-2, the J call TRBJ2-3, with 13 bases that match TRBD2. J was trimmed by 5 bases and V by 6 bases; bases with no gene match: 11. The CDR3 extends over 17 amino acids. Germline V gene lookup returns CDR1 WSHSY and CDR2 SAAADI. CDR3 sequence (DNA): TGCGCCAGCAGGGATCCGCGGACTAGCGGGGGTGTAGATACGCAGTATTTT. Encoded protein: CASRDPRTSGGVDTQYF.